This passage covers 28 T cell receptor beta chains from one sample sequenced in a study of blood T cells in healthy people across ages. A second PCR, run for roughly 7 to 12 cycles, used a sample-barcoded 5' primer plus a J-beta primer mix. MiXCR was run by TCRdb on the 5' RACE reads, yielding one entry per CDR3 protein. Among just under 550,000 distinct CDR3 sequences listed, 24% were seen once. The same sample was also studied in work on T cells of mothers and their children.

Sequencing input: blood. The receptors here all came from a boy younger than 18 in good health.

This clonotype was picked up a small number of times. The V call is TRBV4-2, the J call TRBJ1-5, with TRBD1 identical over 7 bases. This CDR3 is built from 15 residues. The J segment lost 3 bases and the V segment lost 0 bases, leaving 2 bases of the junction unmatched. From germline, CDR1 is LGHNA and CDR2 YNFKEQ. The CDR3 loop reads CASSQEGTVNQPQHF. CDR3 DNA sequence: TGTGCCAGCAGCCAAGAGGGGACAGTCAATCAGCCCCAGCATTTT.

This clonotype was seen a few times. The J gene is TRBJ1-1, the V gene TRBV3-1; tentatively, D is TRBD1 (6 bases). CDR3 size: 14 residues. Germline V gives CDR1 LGHDT, CDR2 YNNKEL (reference sequence). V was cut by 7 bases and J by 3 bases, with 15 bases left in between. The CDR3 DNA reads TGTGCCAGCACTGAGGGGGGTTTGCACACTGAAGCTTTCTTT. It codes for CASTEGGLHTEAFF.

J is TRBJ2-5 and V is TRBV7-9, with 16 bases fitting TRBD2. CDR1 and CDR2 from the germline V gene are SEHNR and FQNEAQ (reference sequence). This CDR3 region has 17 residues. With V trimmed by 4 bases and J by 7 bases, 9 bases remained unmatched. The CDR3 region has the DNA TGTGCCAGCAGCTCGGGACTAGCGGGGGGGCGTTTAGGGACCCAGTACTTC. Protein: CASSSGLAGGRLGTQYF.

The CDR3 loop reads CASSPREVQETQYF. DNA of the CDR3: TGTGCCAGCTCACCACGTGAGGTCCAAGAGACCCAGTACTTC. The rearrangement joins TRBV18 to TRBJ2-5; D uncertain. Trimming cost V 1 base and J 1 base, with 7 bases left between them. This CDR3 is 14 amino acids long. Germline V gives CDR1 KGHSH, CDR2 LQKENI.

This clonotype was seen only a few times. The V call is TRBV5-8, the J call TRBJ2-1, with D tentatively TRBD1 or TRBD2 (6 bases each). From germline, CDR1 is SGHTS and CDR2 YDEGEE. V lost 1 base, J lost 10 bases, and 12 bases lay in between. CDR3 length: 13 amino acids. The CDR3, as DNA: TGTGCCAGCAGCTTGATTAGAGGGGGGGAGCAGTTCTTC. This encodes CASSLIRGGEQFF.

The CDR3 DNA reads TGTGCCAGCAGCGGAAAGGGACTGAAGATGAACACTGAAGCTTTCTTT. Translation gives CASSGKGLKMNTEAFF. The rearrangement uses TRBV9 and TRBJ1-1, with D tentatively TRBD1 (5 bases). Germline CDR1 reads SGDLS; CDR2 reads YYNGEE. This CDR3 has 16 residues. V was pared by 3 bases and J by 0 bases, with 15 bases between.

The chain links TRBV5-1 to TRBJ2-7, with 7 bases aligning to TRBD2. V trimming: 1 base; J trimming: 3 bases; junction bases outside the gene matches: 4. Germline assignment: CDR1 SGHRS and CDR2 YFSETQ. There are 14 residues in the CDR3. The CDR3 DNA reads as TGCGCCAGCAGCTTGAGTCTAGCGGACTACGAGCAGTACTTC. Translating it yields CASSLSLADYEQYF.

Concerning this clonotype itself: A read error is possible here, since a much larger clone lies one base away. The chain carries TRBV14 and TRBJ1-1; D not resolved. With 1 base removed from V and 0 bases from J, the gap between germline ends came to 3 bases. The CDR3 has 13 amino acids. In germline, CDR1 is SGHDN, CDR2 FVKESK. This chain's CDR3 is CASSQGMNTEAFF. CDR3 sequence (DNA): TGTGCCAGCAGCCAAGGGATGAACACTGAAGCTTTCTTT.

This clonotype was seen more than once but under ten times. The genes are TRBV4-3 and TRBJ2-7; a weak D match, TRBD1 (5 bases). Looked up from germline, CDR1 is LGHNA and CDR2 is YSLEER. V was clipped by 0 bases and J by 5 bases, with 11 bases between them. The CDR3 is 14 residues long. CDR3 nucleotides: TGCGCCAGCAGCCAAGATTCAGGGTCGGACGAGCAGTACTTC. Translated: CASSQDSGSDEQYF.

This clonotype was counted only a few times. The chain carries TRBV20-1 and TRBJ1-5; TRBD1 matches 8 bases. V shed 6 bases and J 4 bases; nucleotides not matched to a gene: 8. Germline V CDR1 and CDR2: DFQATT, SNEGSKA (reference sequence). The CDR3 loop spans 14 amino acids. In DNA, the CDR3 is TGCAGTGCCTCAGGGGGCTCTCGTAATCAGCCCCAGCATTTT. It yields the protein CSASGGSRNQPQHF.

The gene calls are TRBV7-9 and TRBJ2-5, with 7 positions matching TRBD1. CDR1 is SEHNR and CDR2 is FQNEAQ in the germline V gene (reference sequence). The CDR3 sequence is 15 residues long. V was clipped by 6 bases and J by 2 bases; unmatched bases: 9. The CDR3 reads CASSIGTEIQETQYF. The CDR3 DNA reads as TGTGCCAGCAGTATCGGGACAGAGATACAAGAGACCCAGTACTTC.

Regarding this clonotype: It may be a read error: a sequence one base away is much more abundant. The rearrangement uses TRBV7-2 and TRBJ2-5; D might be TRBD2 (6 bases). The length of the CDR3 is 15 residues. Between the trimmed V and J ends, which lost 3 bases and 1 base, there was a span of 12 bases. From germline, CDR1 is SGHTA and CDR2 FQGNSA. DNA of the CDR3: TGTGCCAGCAGCTTTAGGGGACTGCTCCAAGAGACCCAGTACTTC. Amino acids: CASSFRGLLQETQYF.

The chain uses TRBV12-3 or TRBV12-4 and TRBJ1-5; 8 bases are shared with TRBD1. V gave up 8 bases and J gave up 0 bases; unmatched junction bases: 3. This CDR3 spans 14 amino acids. The CDR3 protein is CASRGQVSNQPQHF. The CDR3 DNA sequence: TGTGCCAGCCGGGGACAGGTTAGCAATCAGCCCCAGCATTTT.

This clonotype was seen repeatedly, ten times or more. This chain joins TRBV5-5 and TRBJ2-7; tentatively, D is TRBD1 (5 bases). The CDR3 spans 13 residues. The V end lost 2 bases, the J end lost 3 bases, and 9 bases lay between the germline ends. CDR1 and CDR2 from the germline V gene are SGHKS and YYEKEE (reference sequence). This CDR3 is CASSFRGLYEQYF. CDR3 DNA: TGTGCCAGCAGCTTTAGGGGCCTCTACGAGCAGTACTTC.

This clonotype was seen a handful of times. The chain joins TRBV12-3 or TRBV12-4 to TRBJ2-3; unclear D gene. Trimming removed 1 base at V and 2 bases at J, with 10 bases between. CDR3 size: 15 residues. The CDR3 coding sequence is TGTGCCAGCAGTTTAGAGGGATTGGTCACAGATACGCAGTATTTT. Translating it yields CASSLEGLVTDTQYF.

This clonotype has more than one count but fewer than ten. As DNA, the CDR3 is TGTGCCAGCAGCGGGGGGGGACTAGCGACTACGCAGCAGTACTTC. Translated: CASSGGGLATTQQYF. The chain combines TRBV9 with TRBJ2-7, with 10 bases aligning to TRBD2. The CDR3 runs to 15 residues. Losses at the gene ends were 3 bases for V and 8 bases for J; bases not matched to a gene: 11. Germline V gene lookup returns CDR1 SGDLS and CDR2 YYNGEE.

A few counts support this clonotype. The chain couples TRBV10-3 to TRBJ2-3; TRBD1 matches 9 bases. The V gene's germline CDR1 is ENHRY and CDR2 SYGVKD. V was clipped by 2 bases and J by 0 bases; unmatched bases: 3. The CDR3 runs 16 residues. The CDR3 bases are TGTGCCATCAGTGAGACCGGGACAGGGAGCACAGATACGCAGTATTTT. Its protein product is CAISETGTGSTDTQYF.

Written as DNA, the CDR3 is TGTGCCAGCAGGCCGGTGGGGGTTTCACCCCTCCACTTT. It yields the protein CASRPVGVSPLHF. This chain connects TRBV28 to TRBJ1-6; weak D call: TRBD1 (5 bases). This CDR3 is 13 amino acids long. V dropped 6 bases and J dropped 9 bases, with 12 bases sitting between them. Germline CDR1 and CDR2: MDHEN and SYDVKM.

The chain couples TRBV6-2 or TRBV6-3 to TRBJ2-5; 9 nucleotides match TRBD1. CDR1 is MNHEY and CDR2 is SVGEGT in the germline V gene. Germline trimming cut 7 bases from V and 2 bases from J; bases unmatched to any gene: 5. CDR3 size: 14 residues. In nucleotides, the CDR3 is TGTGCCAGCATCCAGACAGGGGGGCAAGAGACCCAGTACTTC. This gives the protein CASIQTGGQETQYF.

This clonotype has a handful of counts. This rearrangement joins TRBV7-9 to TRBJ2-1; D may be TRBD1 (5 bases). V lost 5 bases to trimming and J lost 5 bases, with 7 bases between them. The germline CDR1 and CDR2 sequences are SEHNR and FQNEAQ (reference sequence). CDR3 length: 12 amino acids. DNA for the CDR3: TGTGCCAGCAGCGGACATAACAATGAGCAGTTCTTC. Protein product: CASSGHNNEQFF.

The V call is TRBV7-3, the J call TRBJ2-1; TRBD2 matches 9 bases. The germline CDR1 and CDR2 sequences are SGHTA and FQGTGA. This CDR3 contains 16 residues. Trimming removed 5 bases from V and 0 bases from J; junction bases left unmatched: 5. The CDR3 coding sequence is TGTGCCAGCAGCAACCGACTAGCGGACTCCTACAATGAGCAGTTCTTC. Translated, it gives CASSNRLADSYNEQFF.

This clonotype appeared a few times. The chain uses TRBV30 and TRBJ1-5, with 8 nucleotides matching TRBD1. The ends lost 5 bases at V and 0 bases at J; junction bases unmatched: 3. Germline V gene sequence: CDR1 GTSNPN, CDR2 SVGIG (reference sequence). The CDR3 sequence is 14 residues long. The CDR3 loop is CAWDRGNSNQPQHF. CDR3 nucleotide sequence: TGTGCCTGGGACAGGGGCAATAGCAATCAGCCCCAGCATTTT. Supplemented by reference TRBV30 and TRBJ1-5, the full variable domain reads SQTIHQWPATLVQPVGSPLSLECTVEGTSNPNLYWYRQAAGRGLQLLFYSVGIGQISSEVPQNLSASRPQDRQFILSSKKLLLSDSGFYLCAWDRGNSNQPQHFGDGTRLSIL.

The rearrangement uses TRBV7-9 and TRBJ2-3; the D gene could be TRBD1 or TRBD2 (5 bases each). Trimming removed 1 base from V and 2 bases from J, with 13 bases in between. The CDR3 length is 16 residues. CDR1 and CDR2 from the germline V gene are SEHNR and FQNEAQ (reference sequence). The CDR3 sequence: CASSLDGARTTDTQYF. CDR3 sequence (DNA): TGTGCCAGCAGCTTAGACGGGGCGAGGACCACAGATACGCAGTATTTT.

This chain links TRBV11-2 with TRBJ2-3; 12 bases fit TRBD2. The CDR3 totals 17 residues. CDR1 and CDR2 from the germline V gene are SGHAT and FQNNGV. The V segment lost 6 bases and the J segment 5 bases; nucleotides outside the gene matches: 12. This CDR3 is CASSPRLAGAFGDTQYF. As DNA, the CDR3 is TGTGCCAGCAGTCCTAGACTAGCGGGGGCTTTCGGAGATACGCAGTATTTT.

Details on this clonotype: This may arise from a read error, as a much more abundant clone is one base away. The V gene is TRBV28, the J gene TRBJ2-5; D uncertain. Germline CDR1 and CDR2: MDHEN and SYDVKM. The ends were cut back, 0 bases at V and 4 bases at J, with 12 bases in the middle. The CDR3 loop spans 15 amino acids. CDR3 amino acids: CASSLCTAHRETQYF. The DNA for the CDR3 is TGTGCCAGCAGTTTATGCACAGCCCACCGAGAGACCCAGTACTTC.

This clonotype was seen just once. This chain uses TRBV7-8 with TRBJ2-4, with D unresolved. Trimming shortened V by 2 bases and J by 5 bases, and 10 bases separated the two germline ends. The CDR3 is 14 amino acids. Looked up from germline, CDR1 is SGHVS and CDR2 is FQNEAQ. Here the CDR3 reads CASSLLIGQNIQYF. The CDR3 DNA is TGTGCCAGCAGCTTATTGATAGGTCAAAACATTCAGTACTTC.

This clonotype was found a few times. The rearrangement links TRBV2 to TRBJ1-1; no clear D. CDR3 size: 13 residues. Germline V lookup: CDR1 SNHLY, CDR2 FYNNEI. The V and J ends lost 0 bases and 10 bases respectively, with 12 bases between them. CDR3 nucleotides: TGTGCCAGCAGTGAAGCGATGTTAGGGTCAGCTTTCTTT. Residues: CASSEAMLGSAFF.

The V call is TRBV21-1, the J call TRBJ2-1; the table gives TRBD1 as D, unverified against the DNA. TRBV21-1 is annotated as a pseudogene. This CDR3 is 16 amino acids long. CDR3 DNA: TGTGCCAGCAGCAAAAGGGGCGGGAGGGCCTACAATGAGCAGTTCTTC. This translates into CASSKRGGRAYNEQFF.